This T cell receptor (beta chain) came from a study of blood T cell repertoires in COVID-19. At the level of the study: The study drew acute and convalescent COVID-19 samples from the United States, Italy and Spain. Sample material is recorded as cDNA or gDNA derived from T cells, B-cell-depleted T cells, or PBMCs.

Under the authors' procedure: Reference gene primer amplification yielded estimated nucleated cell counts. Libraries were prepared by immunoSEQ multiplex PCR; TCRdb keeps only in-frame clonotypes and omits some of them. V and J calls plus clone size are reproduced from that table; the DNA served to infer D and trimming. The sample contains about 74,000 clones, around 90% of which appear only once. Germline values: CDR1 SGDLS, CDR2 YYNGEE. V was trimmed by 1 base and J by 1 base, leaving 8 bases between them. The CDR3 totals 15 residues. The V gene is TRBV9, the J gene TRBJ2-2, with D perhaps TRBD2 (5 bases). The sample was peripheral blood. The TCR comes from an elderly woman with acute or convalescent COVID-19. The CDR3 spells CASSVLRVNTGELFF. In DNA, the CDR3 is TGTGCCAGCAGCGTATTGCGGGTGAACACCGGGGAGCTGTTTTTT.